A single sample gave rise to the 3 T cell receptor beta chains below, sequenced in a study of OX40 agonist ivuxolimab in advanced cancers. Sequenced by immunoSEQ multiplex PCR; TCRdb stores in-frame clones only, minus some. The sample includes over 45,000 clones, roughly 84% seen only once; the top ten take about 0.69%. This material consisted of CD4+ or CD8+ T cells sorted from blood, taken in a trial of the OX40 agonist ivuxolimab. The receptors derive from an adult with an advanced solid tumor such as melanoma, head and neck, liver or kidney cancer.

On this clone itself: Because it lacks the conserved phenylalanine or tryptophan at the end, this CDR3 is likely a read error. This chain connects TRBV7-7 to TRBJ2-7; 14 positions agree with TRBD2. The CDR3 contains 15 residues. The germline gives CDR1 SSHAT, CDR2 FNYEAQ (reference sequence). J lost 4 bases, V lost 5 bases, and 4 bases had no gene match. CDR3 DNA sequence: TGTGCCAGCAGCCCGGGACTAGCGGGGGCTTACGAGCAGTACCTC. It is translated as CASSPGLAGAYEQYL.

The J gene is TRBJ2-7, the V gene TRBV30, with D maybe TRBD2 (5 bases). The CDR3 is made up of 11 amino acids. Trimming shortened V by 1 base and J by 13 bases, and 14 bases separated the two germline ends. Germline CDR1 GTSNPN, CDR2 SVGIG (reference sequence). CDR3 in DNA: TGTGCCTGGAGTGGAAGAGGGCCGGCATACTTC. Its protein is CAWSGRGPAYF.

This chain connects TRBV19 to TRBJ2-2; 10 bases map to TRBD2. Germline V gene sequence: CDR1 LNHDA, CDR2 SQIVND (reference sequence). This CDR3 has 16 amino acids. V lost 6 bases to trimming and J lost 0 bases; unmatched junction nucleotides: 4. The CDR3 region is CASSGGLAANTGELFF. For the CDR3, the DNA is TGTGCCAGTAGCGGCGGACTAGCGGCGAACACCGGGGAGCTGTTTTTT.